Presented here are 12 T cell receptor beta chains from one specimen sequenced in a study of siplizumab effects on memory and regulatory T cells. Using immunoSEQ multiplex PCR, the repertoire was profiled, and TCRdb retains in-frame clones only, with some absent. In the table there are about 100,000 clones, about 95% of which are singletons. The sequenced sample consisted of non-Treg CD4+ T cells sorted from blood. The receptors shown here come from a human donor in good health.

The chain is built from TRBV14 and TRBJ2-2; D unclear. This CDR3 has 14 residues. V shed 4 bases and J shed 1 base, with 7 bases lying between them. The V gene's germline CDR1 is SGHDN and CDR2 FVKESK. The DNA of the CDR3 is TGTGCCAGCAGCCCTACTATGAACACCGGGGAGCTGTTTTTT. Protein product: CASSPTMNTGELFF. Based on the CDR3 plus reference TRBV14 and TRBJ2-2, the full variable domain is EAGVTQFPSHSVIEKGQTVTLRCDPISGHDNLYWYRRVMGKEIKFLLHFVKESKQDESGMPNNRFLAERTGGTYSTLKVQPAELEDSGVYFCASSPTMNTGELFFGEGSRLTVL.

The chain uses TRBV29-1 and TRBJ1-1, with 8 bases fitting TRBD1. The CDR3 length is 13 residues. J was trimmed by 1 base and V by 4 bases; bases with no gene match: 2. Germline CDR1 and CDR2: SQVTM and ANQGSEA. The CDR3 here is CSVVGQGNTEAFF. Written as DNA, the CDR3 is TGCAGCGTTGTTGGACAGGGGAACACTGAAGCTTTCTTT.

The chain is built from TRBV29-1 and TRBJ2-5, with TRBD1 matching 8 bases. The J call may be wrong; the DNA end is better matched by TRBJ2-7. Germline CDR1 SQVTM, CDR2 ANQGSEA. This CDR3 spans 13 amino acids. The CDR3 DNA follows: TGCAGCGTTAAACAGGGGGTTAACTACGAGCAGTACTTC. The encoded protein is CSVKQGVNYEQYF.

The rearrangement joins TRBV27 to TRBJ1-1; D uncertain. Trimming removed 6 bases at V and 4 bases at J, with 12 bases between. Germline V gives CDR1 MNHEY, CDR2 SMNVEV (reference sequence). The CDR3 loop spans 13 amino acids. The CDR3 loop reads CASSLHGGTEAFF. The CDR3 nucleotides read TGTGCCAGCAGCCTCCACGGAGGCACTGAAGCTTTCTTT.

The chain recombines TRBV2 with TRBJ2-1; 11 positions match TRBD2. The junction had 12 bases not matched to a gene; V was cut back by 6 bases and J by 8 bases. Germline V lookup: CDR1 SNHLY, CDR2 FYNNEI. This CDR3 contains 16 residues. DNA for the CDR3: TGTGCCAGCAGGCCCTGGCTAGCGGGAGGCCTCCATGAGCAGTTCTTC. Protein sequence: CASRPWLAGGLHEQFF. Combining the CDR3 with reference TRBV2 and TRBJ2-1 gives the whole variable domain EPEVTQTPSHQVTQMGQEVILRCVPISNHLYFYWYRQILGQKVEFLVSFYNNEISEKSEIFDDQFSVERPDGSNFTLKIRSTKLEDSAMYFCASRPWLAGGLHEQFFGPGTRLTVL.

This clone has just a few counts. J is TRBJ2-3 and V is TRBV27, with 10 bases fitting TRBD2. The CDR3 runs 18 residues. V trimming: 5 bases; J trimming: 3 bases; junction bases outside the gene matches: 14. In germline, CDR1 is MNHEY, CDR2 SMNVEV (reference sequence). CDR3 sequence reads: CASSPQRGTSVRTDTQYF. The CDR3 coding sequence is TGTGCCAGCAGTCCCCAGAGGGGGACTAGCGTTAGGACAGATACGCAGTATTTT.

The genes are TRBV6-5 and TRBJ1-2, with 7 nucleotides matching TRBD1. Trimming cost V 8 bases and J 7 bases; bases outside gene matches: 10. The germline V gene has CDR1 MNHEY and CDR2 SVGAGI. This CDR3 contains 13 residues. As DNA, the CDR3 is TGTGCCAGCTACTTCCAGGGGGGGAGTGGCTACACCTTC. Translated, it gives CASYFQGGSGYTF.

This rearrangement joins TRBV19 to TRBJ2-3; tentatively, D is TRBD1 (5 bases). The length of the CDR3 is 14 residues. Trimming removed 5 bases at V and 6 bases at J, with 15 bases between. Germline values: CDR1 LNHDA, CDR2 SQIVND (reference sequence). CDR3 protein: CASSSLLGPDTQYF. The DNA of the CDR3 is TGTGCCAGTAGTTCCCTACTGGGGCCCGATACGCAGTATTTT. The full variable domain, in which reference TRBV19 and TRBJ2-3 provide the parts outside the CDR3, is DGGITQSPKYLFRKEGQNVTLSCEQNLNHDAMYWYRQDPGQGLRLIYYSQIVNDFQKGDIAEGYSVSREKKESFPLTVTSAQKNPTAFYLCASSSLLGPDTQYFGPGTRLTVL.

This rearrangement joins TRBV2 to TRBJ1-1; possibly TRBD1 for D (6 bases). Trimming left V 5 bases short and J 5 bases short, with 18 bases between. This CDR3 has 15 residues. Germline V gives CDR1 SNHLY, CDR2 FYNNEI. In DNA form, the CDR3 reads TGTGCCAGCAGTCCCTCAGGGGAGAAGAAGACTGAAGCTTTCTTT. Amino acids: CASSPSGEKKTEAFF.

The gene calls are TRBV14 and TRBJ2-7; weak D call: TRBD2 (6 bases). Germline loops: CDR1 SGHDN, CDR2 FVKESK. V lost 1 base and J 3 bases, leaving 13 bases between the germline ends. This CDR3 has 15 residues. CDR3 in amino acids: CASSQGLGSGYEQYF. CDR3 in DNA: TGTGCCAGCAGCCAAGGGCTCGGGAGCGGCTACGAGCAGTACTTC.

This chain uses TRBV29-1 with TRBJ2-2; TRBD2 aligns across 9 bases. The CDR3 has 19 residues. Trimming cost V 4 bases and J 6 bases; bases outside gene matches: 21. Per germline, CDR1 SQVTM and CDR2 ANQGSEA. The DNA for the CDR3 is TGCAGCGTTGCGACTAGCGGATTACACGGGCTCCATCCTCCCGGGGAGCTGTTTTTT. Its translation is CSVATSGLHGLHPPGELFF.

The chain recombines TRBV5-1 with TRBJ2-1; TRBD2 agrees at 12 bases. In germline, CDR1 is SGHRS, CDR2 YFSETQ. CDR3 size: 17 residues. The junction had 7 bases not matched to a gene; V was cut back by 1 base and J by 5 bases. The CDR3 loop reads CASSLMALAGGHNEQFF. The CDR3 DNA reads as TGCGCCAGCAGCTTGATGGCCCTAGCGGGAGGGCACAATGAGCAGTTCTTC.